Included here is one T cell receptor beta chain sequence, with context. Between the trimmed V and J ends, which lost 2 bases and 0 bases, there was a span of 8 bases. Germline CDR1 is SGHRS and CDR2 is YFSETQ. The CDR3 has 15 residues. This sample stems from a study of blood T cell repertoires in COVID-19. How the authors handled the data: Amplification from reference gene primers served as the basis for estimated nucleated cell counts. Assay: immunoSEQ multiplex PCR; the TCRdb copy retains only in-frame clones and omits some. V, J and clone size reflect that table, while D and trimming were determined from the DNA. This table holds 250,000 or so clones, 91% found once.

The sample consisted of PBMCs or T cells enriched from blood (not recorded which). V gene TRBV5-1 combines with J gene TRBJ1-4; no clear D gene. This receptor was obtained from a human donor in a cohort exposed to, infected with or recovered from COVID-19 (not recorded which). The donor label of this sample is uncertain. CDR3 amino acids: CASSFAAATNEKLFF. The CDR3 DNA sequence: TGCGCCAGCAGCTTTGCGGCCGCAACTAATGAAAAACTGTTTTTT. The full variable domain, rest sourced from reference TRBV5-1 and TRBJ1-4, is KAGVTQTPRYLIKTRGQQVTLSCSPISGHRSVSWYQQTPGQGLQFLFEYFSETQRNKGNFPGRFSGRQFSNSRSEMNVSTLELGDSALYLCASSFAAATNEKLFFGSGTQLSVL.